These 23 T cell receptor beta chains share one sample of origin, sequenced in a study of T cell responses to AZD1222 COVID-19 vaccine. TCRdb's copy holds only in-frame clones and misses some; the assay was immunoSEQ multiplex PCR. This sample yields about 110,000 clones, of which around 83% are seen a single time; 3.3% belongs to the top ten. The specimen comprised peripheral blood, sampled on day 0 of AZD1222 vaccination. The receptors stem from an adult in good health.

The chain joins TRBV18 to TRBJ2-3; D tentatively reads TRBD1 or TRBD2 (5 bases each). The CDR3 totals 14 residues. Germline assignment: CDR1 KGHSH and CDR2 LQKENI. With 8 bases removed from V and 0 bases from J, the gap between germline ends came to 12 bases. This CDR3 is CASTGTASTDTQYF. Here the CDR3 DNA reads TGTGCCAGCACCGGGACGGCTAGCACAGATACGCAGTATTTT.

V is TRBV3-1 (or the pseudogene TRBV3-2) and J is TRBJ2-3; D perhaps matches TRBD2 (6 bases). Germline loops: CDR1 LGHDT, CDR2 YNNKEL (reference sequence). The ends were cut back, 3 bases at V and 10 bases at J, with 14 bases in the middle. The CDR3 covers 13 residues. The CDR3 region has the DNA TGTGCCAGCAGCCAGGGCGTGCGGGGATCGCAGTATTTT. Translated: CASSQGVRGSQYF.

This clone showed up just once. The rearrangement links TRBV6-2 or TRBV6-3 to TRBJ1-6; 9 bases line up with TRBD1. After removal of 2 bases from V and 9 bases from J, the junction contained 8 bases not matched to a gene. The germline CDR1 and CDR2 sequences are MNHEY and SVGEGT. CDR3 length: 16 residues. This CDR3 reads CASSYTEDRGSSPLHF. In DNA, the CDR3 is TGTGCCAGCAGTTACACCGAGGACAGGGGAAGTTCACCCCTCCACTTT.

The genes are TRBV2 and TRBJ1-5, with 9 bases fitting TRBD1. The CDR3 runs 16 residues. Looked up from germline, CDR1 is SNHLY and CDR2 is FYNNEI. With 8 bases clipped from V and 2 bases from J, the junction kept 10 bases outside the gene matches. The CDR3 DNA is TGTGCCAGCGGAAGTACAGGGGGCAGGGGCAATCAGCCCCAGCATTTT. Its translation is CASGSTGGRGNQPQHF.

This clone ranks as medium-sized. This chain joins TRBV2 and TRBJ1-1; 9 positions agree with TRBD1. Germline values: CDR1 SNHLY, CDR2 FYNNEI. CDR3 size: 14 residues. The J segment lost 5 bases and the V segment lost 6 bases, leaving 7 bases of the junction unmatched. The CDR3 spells CASSPRQGETEAFF. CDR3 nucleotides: TGTGCCAGCAGCCCCAGACAGGGGGAAACTGAAGCTTTCTTT.

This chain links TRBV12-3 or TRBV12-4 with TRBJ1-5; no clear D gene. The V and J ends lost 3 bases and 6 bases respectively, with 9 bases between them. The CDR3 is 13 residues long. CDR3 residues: CASSFAGSQPQHF. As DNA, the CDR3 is TGTGCCAGCAGTTTTGCGGGGAGTCAGCCCCAGCATTTT.

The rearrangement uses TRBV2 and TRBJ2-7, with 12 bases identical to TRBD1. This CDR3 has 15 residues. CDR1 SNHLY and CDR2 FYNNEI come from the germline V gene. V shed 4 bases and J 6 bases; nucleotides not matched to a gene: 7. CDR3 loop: CASSGGTGGKPEQYF. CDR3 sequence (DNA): TGTGCCAGCAGTGGAGGGACAGGGGGCAAGCCCGAGCAGTACTTC.

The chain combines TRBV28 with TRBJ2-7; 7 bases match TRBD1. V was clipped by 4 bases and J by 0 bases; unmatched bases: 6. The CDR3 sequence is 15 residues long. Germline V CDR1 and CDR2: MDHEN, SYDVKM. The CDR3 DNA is TGTGCCAGCAGTTCCCCGGGACAGATCTCCTACGAGCAGTACTTC. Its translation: CASSSPGQISYEQYF.

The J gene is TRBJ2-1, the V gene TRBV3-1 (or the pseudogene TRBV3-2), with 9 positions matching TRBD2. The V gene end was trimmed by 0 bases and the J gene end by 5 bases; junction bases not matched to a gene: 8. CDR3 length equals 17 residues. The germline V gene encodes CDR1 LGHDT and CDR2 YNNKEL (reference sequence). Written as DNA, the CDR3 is TGTGCCAGCAGCCAAGATCTTGCGGGGGGGCTTAACAATGAGCAGTTCTTC. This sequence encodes CASSQDLAGGLNNEQFF.

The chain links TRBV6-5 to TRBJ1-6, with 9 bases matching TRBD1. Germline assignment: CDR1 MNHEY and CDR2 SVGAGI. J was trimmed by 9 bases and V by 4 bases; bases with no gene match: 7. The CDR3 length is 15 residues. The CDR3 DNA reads TGTGCCAGCAGTTTGGGACAGGGCGACGGTTCACCCCTCCACTTT. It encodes CASSLGQGDGSPLHF.

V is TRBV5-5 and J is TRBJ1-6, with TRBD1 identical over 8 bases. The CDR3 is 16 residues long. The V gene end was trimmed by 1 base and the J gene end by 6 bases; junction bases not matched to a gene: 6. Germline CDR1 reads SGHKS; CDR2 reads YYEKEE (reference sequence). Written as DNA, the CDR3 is TGTGCCAGCAGCTTGAGCAGGGGGCGTATTAATTCACCCCTCCACTTT. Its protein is CASSLSRGRINSPLHF.

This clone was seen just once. CDR3 bases: TGTGCCAGCAGCTCAGGGACTACTGGAGATACGCAGTATTTT. As protein: CASSSGTTGDTQYF. The chain is built from TRBV7-3 and TRBJ2-3, with 7 bases that match TRBD2. The CDR3 totals 14 residues. Per the germline V gene, CDR1 is SGHTA and CDR2 is FQGTGA. The J segment lost 5 bases and the V segment lost 4 bases, leaving 6 bases of the junction unmatched.

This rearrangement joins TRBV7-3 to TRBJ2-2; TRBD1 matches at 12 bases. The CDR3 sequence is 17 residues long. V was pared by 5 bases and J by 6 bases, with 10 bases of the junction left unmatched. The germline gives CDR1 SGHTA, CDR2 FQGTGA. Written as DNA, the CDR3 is TGTGCCAGCAGCCATGGGCTCGGGACAGGGGGCTCCGGGGAGCTGTTTTTT. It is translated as CASSHGLGTGGSGELFF.

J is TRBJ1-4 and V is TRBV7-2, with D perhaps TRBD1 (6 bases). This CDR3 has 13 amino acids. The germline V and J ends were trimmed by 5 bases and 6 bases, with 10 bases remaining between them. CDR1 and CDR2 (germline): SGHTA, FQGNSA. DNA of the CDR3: TGTGCCAGCAGCCCTCGGACAGATGAAAAACTGTTTTTT. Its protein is CASSPRTDEKLFF.

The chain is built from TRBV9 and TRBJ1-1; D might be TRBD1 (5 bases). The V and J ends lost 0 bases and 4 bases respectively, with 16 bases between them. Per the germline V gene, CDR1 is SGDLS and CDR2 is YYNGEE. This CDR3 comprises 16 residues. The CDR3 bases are TGTGCCAGCAGCGTAGCTACTGGGGGGGGAGGCACTGAAGCTTTCTTT. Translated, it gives CASSVATGGGGTEAFF.

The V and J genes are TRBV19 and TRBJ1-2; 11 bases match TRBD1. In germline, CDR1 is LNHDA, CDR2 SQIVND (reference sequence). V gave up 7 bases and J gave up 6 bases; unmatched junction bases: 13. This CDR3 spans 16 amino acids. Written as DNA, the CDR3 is TGTGCCAGTAAGAGGACAGGGGGCGTGGTAGAGGATGGCTACACCTTC. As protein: CASKRTGGVVEDGYTF. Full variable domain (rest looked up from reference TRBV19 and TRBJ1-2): DGGITQSPKYLFRKEGQNVTLSCEQNLNHDAMYWYRQDPGQGLRLIYYSQIVNDFQKGDIAEGYSVSREKKESFPLTVTSAQKNPTAFYLCASKRTGGVVEDGYTFGSGTRLTVV.

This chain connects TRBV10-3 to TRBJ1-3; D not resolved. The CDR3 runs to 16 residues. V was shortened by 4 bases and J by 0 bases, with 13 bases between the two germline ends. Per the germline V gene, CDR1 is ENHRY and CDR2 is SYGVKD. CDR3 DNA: TGTGCCATCAGTGCTAGCGACGGACCCTCTGGAAACACCATATATTTT. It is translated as CAISASDGPSGNTIYF.

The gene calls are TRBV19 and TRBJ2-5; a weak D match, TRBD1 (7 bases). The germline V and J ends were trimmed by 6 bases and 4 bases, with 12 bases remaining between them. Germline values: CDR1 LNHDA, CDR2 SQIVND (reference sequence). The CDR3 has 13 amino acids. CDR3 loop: CASSYQGGETQYF. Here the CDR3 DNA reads TGTGCCAGTAGCTATCAGGGGGGAGAGACCCAGTACTTC.

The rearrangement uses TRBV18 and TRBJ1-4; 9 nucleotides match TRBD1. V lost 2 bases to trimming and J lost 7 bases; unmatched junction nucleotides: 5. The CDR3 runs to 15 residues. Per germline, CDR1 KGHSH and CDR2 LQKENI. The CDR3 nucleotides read TGTGCCAGCTCACCAGGACAGGGGCCCGGTGAAAAACTGTTTTTT. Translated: CASSPGQGPGEKLFF.

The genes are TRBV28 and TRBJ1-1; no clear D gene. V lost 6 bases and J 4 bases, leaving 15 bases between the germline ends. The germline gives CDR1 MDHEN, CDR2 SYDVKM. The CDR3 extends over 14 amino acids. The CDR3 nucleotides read TGTGCCAGCAGGCCCCATCCACTGTCCACTGAAGCTTTCTTT. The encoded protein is CASRPHPLSTEAFF.

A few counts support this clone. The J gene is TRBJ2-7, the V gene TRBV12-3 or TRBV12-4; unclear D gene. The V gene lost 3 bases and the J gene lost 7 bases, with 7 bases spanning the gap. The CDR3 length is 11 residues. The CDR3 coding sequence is TGTGCCAGCAGTTTCGTGGGAGAGCAGTACTTC. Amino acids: CASSFVGEQYF.

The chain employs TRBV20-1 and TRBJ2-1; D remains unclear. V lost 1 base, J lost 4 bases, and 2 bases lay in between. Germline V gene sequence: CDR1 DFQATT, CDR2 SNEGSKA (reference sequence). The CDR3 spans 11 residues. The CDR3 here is CSARAYNEQFF. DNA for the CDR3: TGCAGTGCTAGAGCTTACAATGAGCAGTTCTTC.

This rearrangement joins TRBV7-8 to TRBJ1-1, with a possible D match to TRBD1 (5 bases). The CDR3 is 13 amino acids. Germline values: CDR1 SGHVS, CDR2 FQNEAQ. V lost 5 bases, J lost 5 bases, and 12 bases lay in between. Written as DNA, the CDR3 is TGTGCCAGCAGCCGAGCCAGGGCGACTGAAGCTTTCTTT. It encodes CASSRARATEAFF.